A selection of T cell receptor beta chains follows, all from one sample in a study of blood T cell repertoires in COVID-19. TCRdb keeps only in-frame clones here, not all; method: immunoSEQ multiplex PCR. The sample yields 20,000 to 25,000 clones, roughly 79% seen once. Sequencing input: peripheral blood. The receptors here all came from a man between 65 and 80 years old with acute or convalescent COVID-19. Both conserved end residues are part of each CDR3. Each record gives: V gene, clone size, D gene, J gene, CDR3 protein, CDR3 DNA. The D gene is left open where the match is weak. Clone size, where shown, is once, few, many, or a class for clones that have expanded.

>TRBV9|NA|TRBD1|TRBJ1-2
CASSGPERQGIYGYTF
TGTGCCAGCAGCGGGCCGGAAAGACAGGGAATCTATGGCTACACCTTC
>TRBV29-1|once|TRBD1|TRBJ2-1
CSTPGQGLWNEQFF
TGCAGCACCCCGGGACAGGGGTTATGGAATGAGCAGTTCTTC
>TRBV6-5|once|NA|TRBJ2-2
CASSQFTGELFF
TGTGCCAGCAGCCAGTTCACCGGGGAGCTGTTTTTT
>TRBV9|NA|TRBD2|TRBJ2-7
CASSAGTSGGTNSYEQYF
TGTGCCAGCAGCGCCGGGACTAGCGGGGGAACGAACTCCTACGAGCAGTACTTC
>TRBV27|NA|TRBD1|TRBJ1-6
CASSSPPGQGRNSPLHF
TGTGCCAGCAGTTCCCCTCCGGGACAGGGTAGGAATTCACCCCTCCACTTT
>TRBV15|NA|NA|TRBJ2-7
CATSRDRYEQYF
TGTGCCACCAGCAGAGATCGCTACGAGCAGTACTTC
>TRBV6-5|NA|NA|TRBJ2-5
CASGAVQETQYF
TGTGCCAGCGGGGCGGTTCAAGAGACCCAGTACTTC
>TRBV15|once|NA|TRBJ2-7
CATSRGGLNYEQYF
TGTGCCACCAGCAGAGGGGGGCTGAACTACGAGCAGTACTTC
>TRBV7-2|NA|NA|TRBJ2-3
CASSFTGTDTQYF
TGTGCCAGCAGCTTTACCGGGACAGATACGCAGTATTTT
>TRBV7-9|NA|TRBD1|TRBJ2-3
CASSTGTGGTDTQYF
TGTGCCAGCAGTACCGGGACAGGGGGCACAGATACGCAGTATTTT
>TRBV14|once|NA|TRBJ1-4
CASSQVAGTTNEKLFF
TGTGCCAGCAGCCAAGTTGCGGGGACGACGAATGAAAAACTGTTTTTT
>TRBV7-9|NA|NA|TRBJ1-3
CASSLVSGYGNTIYF
TGTGCCAGCAGCTTAGTATCAGGGTATGGAAACACCATATATTTT
>TRBV3-1/TRBV3-2|NA|NA|TRBJ1-5
CASSPRTEQPQHF
TGTGCCAGCAGCCCACGGACAGAACAGCCCCAGCATTTT
>TRBV12-3/TRBV12-4|NA|NA|TRBJ1-2
CASSLWGMYGYTF
TGTGCCAGCAGTTTGTGGGGCATGTATGGCTACACCTTC
>TRBV18|NA|NA|TRBJ1-5
CASSPSLGEPQHF
TGTGCCAGCTCACCGTCATTGGGAGAGCCCCAGCATTTT
>TRBV12-5|NA|TRBD1|TRBJ1-2
CASALRTGYGYTF
TGTGCTAGTGCCCTTCGGACAGGCTATGGCTACACCTTC
>TRBV9|few|TRBD1|TRBJ1-1
CASSVEGQGAEAFF
TGTGCCAGCAGCGTAGAAGGACAGGGGGCTGAAGCTTTCTTT
>TRBV9|NA|TRBD2|TRBJ2-3
CASSAGRSAREIDTQYF
TGTGCCAGCAGCGCTGGTCGGTCTGCGCGGGAGATAGATACGCAGTATTTT
>TRBV5-4|NA|NA|TRBJ1-1
CASSRGTANTEAFF
TGTGCCAGCAGCCGCGGGACGGCGAACACTGAAGCTTTCTTT
>TRBV21-1|NA|NA|TRBJ1-5
CASSSCPGTRESNQPQHF
TGTGCCAGCAGCTCCTGTCCCGGGACACGTGAGAGCAATCAGCCCCAGCATTTT
>TRBV5-4|NA|TRBD2|TRBJ2-5
CASSLGTSGKETQYF
TGTGCCAGCAGCTTGGGGACTAGCGGAAAAGAGACCCAGTACTTC
>TRBV2|NA|TRBD1|TRBJ2-7
CASTKDRAPSYEQYF
TGTGCCAGCACCAAGGACAGGGCCCCGTCCTACGAGCAGTACTTC
>TRBV7-8|once|NA|TRBJ1-1
CASSPLGVPVNTEAFF
TGTGCCAGCAGCCCCCTCGGGGTACCGGTCAACACTGAAGCTTTCTTT
>TRBV5-4|NA|NA|TRBJ2-5
CASSRWTVLNRETQYF
TGTGCCAGCAGCCGTTGGACTGTTCTCAATCGGGAGACCCAGTACTTC
>TRBV4-3|NA|NA|TRBJ2-2
CASSQDTSPGELFF
TGCGCCAGCAGCCAAGACACTAGTCCCGGGGAGCTGTTTTTT
>TRBV30|NA|NA|TRBJ1-1
CAWNRDMNTEAFF
TGTGCCTGGAACAGGGACATGAACACTGAAGCTTTCTTT
>TRBV14|NA|NA|TRBJ2-5
CASSPRTGREETQYF
TGTGCCAGCAGCCCTCGGACAGGGAGGGAAGAGACCCAGTACTTC